This TCR beta chain appears in the sequencing data of a study of blood T cell repertoires in COVID-19. This clone was detected a few times. Measured with immunoSEQ multiplex PCR; TCRdb has only the in-frame clones, and not every one. Of about 70,000 clones listed, around 90% are singletons. Germline V gives CDR1 MNHEY, CDR2 SVGAGI. Unmatched junction bases numbered 5, after V lost 7 bases and J lost 4 bases. CDR3 length: 13 amino acids. The source is a woman older than 75 with acute or convalescent COVID-19. V gene TRBV6-5 combines with J gene TRBJ1-1; 8 bases are a match to TRBD1. Sequencing was carried out using peripheral blood. This chain's CDR3 is CASKDRVATEAFF. As DNA, the CDR3 is TGTGCCAGCAAGGACAGGGTGGCCACTGAAGCTTTCTTT.